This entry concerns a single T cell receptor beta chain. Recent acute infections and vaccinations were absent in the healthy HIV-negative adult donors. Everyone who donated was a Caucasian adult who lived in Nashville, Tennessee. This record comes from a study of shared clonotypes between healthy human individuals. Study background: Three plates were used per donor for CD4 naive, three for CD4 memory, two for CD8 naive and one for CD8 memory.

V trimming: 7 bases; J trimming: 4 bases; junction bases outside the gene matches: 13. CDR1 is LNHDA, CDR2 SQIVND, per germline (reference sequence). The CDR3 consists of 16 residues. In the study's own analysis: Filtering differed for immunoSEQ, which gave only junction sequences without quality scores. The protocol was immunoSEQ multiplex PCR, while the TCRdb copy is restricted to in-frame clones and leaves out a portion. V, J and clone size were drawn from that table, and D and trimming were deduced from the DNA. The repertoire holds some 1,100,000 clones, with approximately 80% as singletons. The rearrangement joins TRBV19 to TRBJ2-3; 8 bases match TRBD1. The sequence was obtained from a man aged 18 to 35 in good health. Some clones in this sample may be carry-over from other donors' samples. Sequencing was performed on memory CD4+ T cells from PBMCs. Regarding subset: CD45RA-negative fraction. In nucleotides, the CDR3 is TGTGCCAGTAACCACCCAGGGCAGGGGGCGTCAGATACGCAGTATTTT. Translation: CASNHPGQGASDTQYF.